The source of this TCR beta chain is a study of vaccination and CD4 T cells after COVID-19. Study background: Each control was exposed to a CEFX pool, an HIV-1 Nef pool, or no peptide at all. General study findings and limits: Nearly all convalescent vaccine-specific clones, 304 of 307, recognized only SARS-CoV-2 spike.

Indicated treatment: roughly 11-day PBMC culture with coronavirus spike peptide pools or control peptides (ViraFEST assay). Fresh medium (containing IL-2) replaced half the medium on days 3 and 7. Following a culture period (approximately 9 days), negative selection was used to isolate CD4+ T cells. The V and J ends lost 6 bases and 11 bases, in that order; junction bases with no gene match: 11. The CDR3 contains 13 residues. Per germline, CDR1 MNHNS and CDR2 SASEGT. For this clonotype: Its antigen is not known.

Sequence data for DNA of cultured CD4+ T cells were generated by the Oncomine TCR Beta short-read assay. TCRdb called the PCR reads again in MiXCR, with one record for every CDR3 protein. The sample yields approximately 16,000 distinct CDR3 sequences, over 30% seen once. The chain is built from TRBV6-1 and TRBJ1-1; TRBD1 matches 8 bases. Sequences were obtained from cultured CD4+ T cells from blood. The sequence was obtained from a human donor with COVID-19. The CDR3 region is CASRDTQGARAFF. As DNA, the CDR3 is TGTGCCAGCAGGGATACCCAGGGGGCTCGGGCTTTCTTT.